This T cell receptor (beta chain) is from a study of cytomegalovirus exposure and HLA in healthy donors. Broader study findings: Highest at DRB1 and lowest at HLA-C, TCR association rates differed among HLA loci in a later analysis. Across all donors, roughly uniform sequencing depth was an assumption of the presence/absence analyses.

Note on this clone: The antigen is unknown.

The V end was cut by 6 bases, the J end by 2 bases, with 13 bases between. Germline CDR1 and CDR2: SNHLY and FYNNEI. CDR3 length equals 14 residues. Primers included in the PCR were 60 Vbeta and 13 Jbeta primers. Assay used: immunoSEQ multiplex PCR; TCRdb lists only in-frame clones, some missing. Here the sample spans approximately 74,000 clones, roughly 76% being singletons. The specimen sequenced was PBMCs. This chain uses TRBV2 with TRBJ2-5; possible D gene TRBD2, 5 bases. This receptor was obtained from a man aged 55 to 70 in good health and CMV-seropositive. The CDR3 coding sequence is TGTGCCAGCAGCCTAGGACGGACTCAAGAGACCCAGTACTTC. This sequence encodes CASSLGRTQETQYF.